This paragraph covers one TCR beta chain sequence. Antigen unknown. Time point given: baseline pretreatment blood. Treatment specified: 15 Gy SBRT to primary tumor, nephrectomy 4 weeks later. The patient's renal cell carcinoma had clear cell pathology. The data originate from a study of radiation and T cells in renal cell carcinoma. Study as a whole: Nephrectomy followed 15 Gy stereotactic body radiation by 4 weeks.

The germline V gene has CDR1 MDHEN and CDR2 SYDVKM. Trimming left V 3 bases short and J 5 bases short, with 19 bases between. CDR3 length equals 17 residues. The assay was immunoSEQ multiplex PCR, and TCRdb's table has in-frame clones only and misses some. The table has 100,000 to 150,000 clones, roughly four fifths seen once. Regarding the study as a whole: Top tumor clonotypes rose in blood 2 weeks post-radiation, then contracted. Pretreatment tumor biopsies were lacking, so baseline clonotypes are unknown.

This sequence originates from a woman aged 55 to 70 with renal cell carcinoma. V is TRBV28 and J is TRBJ2-2; D remains unclear. Material: blood, obtained from a patient whose treatment included radiotherapy and nephrectomy. DNA of the CDR3: TGTGCCAGCAGTTTCGGATTAGGTTCTCATCTGACCGGGGAGCTGTTTTTT. As protein: CASSFGLGSHLTGELFF.